The 12 T cell receptor beta chains reported below all come from one sample, sequenced in a study of cytomegalovirus exposure and HLA in healthy donors. This PCR relied on a set of 60 Vbeta primers and 13 Jbeta primers. This table comes from immunoSEQ multiplex PCR, and its TCRdb copy is limited to in-frame clones, with some not included. The table has about 150,000 clones, 80% seen once. Sequencing was done on a sample of PBMCs. All receptors come from a man younger than 45 in good health and CMV-seropositive.

The chain joins TRBV25-1 to TRBJ1-2; D ambiguous. This CDR3 is 11 amino acids long. The V end was cut by 0 bases, the J end by 6 bases, with 2 bases between. Germline V gene sequence: CDR1 MGHDK, CDR2 SYGVNS. This CDR3 reads CASSEYNGYTF. The DNA of the CDR3 is TGTGCCAGCAGTGAATACAATGGCTACACCTTC.

J is TRBJ2-7 and V is TRBV19; 8 bases align to TRBD2. Germline CDR1 is LNHDA and CDR2 is SQIVND (reference sequence). V shed 6 bases, J shed 4 bases, and the junction held 5 bases outside the gene matches. The CDR3 is 13 amino acids. CDR3 DNA: TGTGCCAGTAGCTTTAGCGGGATGTACGAGCAGTACTTC. Encoded protein: CASSFSGMYEQYF.

This chain links TRBV19 with TRBJ2-2; 7 bases agree with TRBD2. Germline assignment: CDR1 LNHDA and CDR2 SQIVND (reference sequence). The CDR3 is 14 residues long. The V gene end was trimmed by 7 bases and the J gene end by 6 bases; junction bases not matched to a gene: 8. In DNA, the CDR3 is TGTGCCAGTACAAAACGGGGGGAGCCCGGGGAGCTGTTTTTT. Its protein product is CASTKRGEPGELFF.

This clone was recorded a few times. The chain has TRBV11-2 and TRBJ2-7; 8 bases align to TRBD1. V gave up 5 bases and J gave up 5 bases; unmatched junction bases: 11. This CDR3 is 15 amino acids long. Germline V lookup: CDR1 SGHAT, CDR2 FQNNGV. CDR3 region: CASSLIRQGYNEQYF. CDR3 nucleotide sequence: TGTGCCAGCAGCCTTATAAGACAGGGGTATAACGAGCAGTACTTC.

This clone was detected a few times. This chain joins TRBV19 and TRBJ1-4; perhaps TRBD1 as D (6 bases). Germline V lookup: CDR1 LNHDA, CDR2 SQIVND (reference sequence). V lost 1 base and J 5 bases, leaving 20 bases between the germline ends. This CDR3 has 18 residues. The CDR3 reads CASSIAAGTGSTNEKLFF. Here the CDR3 DNA reads TGTGCCAGTAGTATAGCGGCCGGAACAGGGTCCACAAATGAAAAACTGTTTTTT.

The chain carries TRBV5-8 and TRBJ2-5, with 8 bases fitting TRBD2. Germline assignment: CDR1 SGHTS and CDR2 YDEGEE. This CDR3 spans 15 amino acids. With 0 bases clipped from V and 0 bases from J, the junction kept 1 base outside the gene matches. The CDR3 loop reads CASSLGGRYQETQYF. The CDR3, as DNA: TGTGCCAGCAGCTTGGGCGGGAGGTACCAAGAGACCCAGTACTTC.

The chain recombines TRBV7-9 with TRBJ2-7, with 10 nucleotides matching TRBD2. The germline V gene has CDR1 SEHNR and CDR2 FQNEAQ (reference sequence). This CDR3 is built from 13 residues. The V and J ends lost 8 bases and 7 bases, in that order; junction bases with no gene match: 8. The CDR3 loop reads CASSTSGPVEQYF. CDR3 DNA sequence: TGTGCCAGCTCGACTAGCGGGCCCGTGGAGCAGTACTTC.

The chain combines TRBV19 with TRBJ2-7; D is possibly TRBD1 (6 bases). V was trimmed by 0 bases and J by 3 bases, leaving 12 bases between them. Germline V gene lookup returns CDR1 LNHDA and CDR2 SQIVND (reference sequence). The CDR3 has 15 residues. This CDR3 reads CASSIDLGQSYEQYF. The DNA for the CDR3 is TGTGCCAGTAGTATAGATCTAGGACAGAGCTACGAGCAGTACTTC.

V is TRBV28 and J is TRBJ1-3; D perhaps matches TRBD1 (5 bases). V was clipped by 5 bases and J by 4 bases, with 12 bases between them. Germline V gives CDR1 MDHEN, CDR2 SYDVKM. This CDR3 has 14 residues. This CDR3 reads CASSVGGSGNTIYF. CDR3 coding DNA: TGTGCCAGCAGTGTGGGGGGTTCAGGAAACACCATATATTTT.

A few counts support this clone. CDR3 sequence: CASSRLPGTEISSGNTIYF. For the CDR3, the DNA is TGTGCCAGCAGCCGATTACCCGGGACAGAGATCAGCTCTGGAAACACCATATATTTT. The V and J genes are TRBV7-9 and TRBJ1-3, with TRBD1 matching 7 bases. The trim removed 5 bases at V and 0 bases at J, leaving 16 bases unmatched. This CDR3 comprises 19 residues. Germline V CDR1 and CDR2: SEHNR, FQNEAQ (reference sequence).

V gene TRBV6-4 combines with J gene TRBJ2-1; D is uncertain. Germline V gives CDR1 MRHNA, CDR2 SNTAGT. This CDR3 has 10 amino acids. CDR3 bases: TGTCCTATATCCGCCCATGAGCAGTTCTTC. Amino acids: CPISAHEQFF.

This chain joins TRBV28 and TRBJ2-5; a weak D match, TRBD2 (5 bases). The CDR3 runs 15 residues. Trimming cost V 7 bases and J 5 bases, with 20 bases left between them. Germline V gives CDR1 MDHEN, CDR2 SYDVKM. The CDR3 reads CASNLGGRGWETQYF. DNA of the CDR3: TGTGCCAGCAACCTGGGTGGCAGAGGGTGGGAGACCCAGTACTTC.